What follows are 20 T cell receptor beta chains derived from one specimen sequenced in a study of cytomegalovirus exposure and HLA in healthy donors. It was with 60 Vbeta and 13 Jbeta primers that the PCR ran. The assay was immunoSEQ multiplex PCR, and TCRdb's table has in-frame clones only and misses some. Here the sample spans about 94,000 clones, 81% being singletons. Sequencing used PBMCs. The origin of the receptors is a human donor in good health.

This chain connects TRBV4-3 to TRBJ2-2; 9 positions match TRBD2. The V segment lost 1 base and the J segment 4 bases; nucleotides outside the gene matches: 7. CDR3 length: 17 residues. Germline V CDR1 and CDR2: LGHNA, YSLEER. The chain's CDR3 is CASSQGMTRGGTGELFF. The DNA of the CDR3 is TGCGCCAGCAGCCAAGGAATGACGCGGGGGGGCACCGGGGAGCTGTTTTTT.

The chain joins TRBV7-2 to TRBJ2-7, with TRBD2 identical over 8 bases. The V gene's germline CDR1 is SGHTA and CDR2 FQGNSA. The CDR3 contains 14 residues. Trimming removed 5 bases from V and 6 bases from J; junction bases left unmatched: 9. CDR3 region: CASSELSLAGEQYF. The CDR3 DNA sequence: TGTGCCAGCAGCGAGCTGAGCCTAGCGGGCGAGCAGTACTTC.

The chain has TRBV27 and TRBJ2-5, with D unresolved. Germline V lookup: CDR1 MNHEY, CDR2 SMNVEV (reference sequence). The CDR3 is 13 residues long. V gave up 4 bases and J gave up 3 bases, with 9 bases separating them. CDR3 DNA sequence: TGTGCCAGCAGTTCCGACTGGGAAGAGACCCAGTACTTC. This codes for CASSSDWEETQYF.

The chain employs TRBV5-4 and TRBJ2-1, with a weak D call TRBD2 (6 bases). This CDR3 is 18 amino acids long. Trimming cost V 1 base and J 2 bases, with 19 bases left between them. The germline V gene encodes CDR1 SGHNT and CDR2 YYREEE (reference sequence). CDR3 sequence (DNA): TGTGCCAGCAGCTTGCTAATGTTGGCGGGGAACGCCTACAATGAGCAGTTCTTC. This codes for CASSLLMLAGNAYNEQFF.

The chain combines TRBV7-3 with TRBJ2-2; 10 bases agree with TRBD2. V shed 3 bases and J 6 bases; nucleotides not matched to a gene: 7. The CDR3 is 16 residues long. Germline-derived CDR1 and CDR2 are SGHTA and FQGTGA. CDR3 DNA sequence: TGTGCCAGCAGCTTGGGGACTCTAGCGGGGGCCGGGGAGCTGTTTTTT. Translated: CASSLGTLAGAGELFF.

This chain uses TRBV5-1 with TRBJ2-2; 9 nucleotides line up with TRBD1. Germline CDR1 and CDR2: SGHRS and YFSETQ. The V segment lost 4 bases and the J segment 7 bases; nucleotides outside the gene matches: 5. CDR3 size: 14 residues. The CDR3 protein is CASSQQGASGELFF. The CDR3 DNA is TGCGCCAGCAGCCAACAGGGGGCGAGCGGGGAGCTGTTTTTT.

This chain's CDR3 is CASRPGQFTDTQYF. CDR3 nucleotides: TGTGCCAGCAGGCCCGGACAGTTCACAGATACGCAGTATTTT. The V and J genes are TRBV27 and TRBJ2-3, with D possibly being TRBD1 (6 bases). Germline lookup yields CDR1 MNHEY and CDR2 SMNVEV (reference sequence). CDR3 length: 14 amino acids. With 6 bases removed from V and 2 bases from J, the gap between germline ends came to 12 bases.

This chain uses TRBV6-1 with TRBJ1-6; D is undetermined. CDR1 and CDR2 from the germline V gene are MNHNS and SASEGT. V was cut by 7 bases and J by 4 bases, with 11 bases left in between. There are 14 residues in the CDR3. CDR3 nucleotides: TGTGCCAGCAAGATGGCAGTTTATAATTCACCCCTCCACTTT. It is translated as CASKMAVYNSPLHF.

The V call is TRBV13, the J call TRBJ1-3; 11 nucleotides agree with TRBD1. Germline lookup yields CDR1 PRHDT and CDR2 FYEKMQ (reference sequence). This CDR3 is 15 amino acids long. V was clipped by 4 bases and J by 5 bases; unmatched bases: 4. The CDR3 here is CASSSWTGGRNTIYF. The CDR3 DNA reads TGTGCCAGCAGCTCTTGGACAGGGGGCAGAAACACCATATATTTT.

V gene TRBV27 combines with J gene TRBJ2-2; 10 positions agree with TRBD2. The CDR3 loop spans 16 amino acids. CDR1 is MNHEY and CDR2 is SMNVEV in the germline V gene (reference sequence). J was trimmed by 4 bases and V by 6 bases; bases with no gene match: 8. For the CDR3, the DNA is TGTGCCAGCAGCCCGGGGCTAGCGGGAGTCACCGGGGAGCTGTTTTTT. Protein product: CASSPGLAGVTGELFF.

The CDR3 loop reads CASSEMGRSGNTIYF. In nucleotides, the CDR3 is TGTGCCAGCAGTGAAATGGGGAGATCTGGAAACACCATATATTTT. The V call is TRBV6-1, the J call TRBJ1-3; D gene uncertain. Trimming took 2 bases from V and 1 from J, leaving 9 bases between them. CDR3 length: 15 amino acids. Looked up from germline, CDR1 is MNHNS and CDR2 is SASEGT.

The genes are TRBV7-3 and TRBJ2-3; TRBD2 aligns across 9 bases. CDR1 is SGHTA and CDR2 is FQGTGA in the germline V gene. The CDR3 totals 12 residues. V lost 2 bases to trimming and J lost 13 bases; unmatched junction nucleotides: 4. CDR3 in amino acids: CASSLAGGLEYF. The CDR3, as DNA: TGTGCCAGCAGCTTAGCGGGGGGGCTAGAGTATTTT.

The chain links TRBV29-1 to TRBJ1-4; possible D gene TRBD1, 5 bases. The ends were cut back, 6 bases at V and 0 bases at J, with 11 bases in the middle. The CDR3 runs 14 residues. CDR1 and CDR2 from the germline V gene are SQVTM and ANQGSEA. CDR3 amino acids: CSVSGLTTNEKLFF. The CDR3 bases are TGCAGCGTATCGGGACTGACAACTAATGAAAAACTGTTTTTT.

The chain uses TRBV19 and TRBJ2-1, with a tentative D call TRBD1 (5 bases). Germline CDR1 and CDR2: LNHDA and SQIVND (reference sequence). V was pared by 3 bases and J by 8 bases, with 8 bases between. This CDR3 contains 12 residues. This CDR3 is CASSIGAYEQFF. The CDR3 bases are TGTGCCAGTAGTATTGGGGCTTATGAGCAGTTCTTC.

This clone appeared a single time. V usage is TRBV29-1 and J usage is TRBJ2-1; 8 bases match TRBD2. Germline values: CDR1 SQVTM, CDR2 ANQGSEA. The V gene end was trimmed by 8 bases and the J gene end by 7 bases; junction bases not matched to a gene: 10. This CDR3 is built from 13 residues. DNA for the CDR3: TGCAGCTCCACGGGGGGGCCATTAAATGAGCAGTTCTTC. This codes for CSSTGGPLNEQFF.

CDR3 sequence (DNA): TGTGCCAGCAGCCATGTGACTAGCGGGAGATCGGTCGATGAGCAGTTCTTC. This translates into CASSHVTSGRSVDEQFF. V gene TRBV9 combines with J gene TRBJ2-1, with 12 bases matching TRBD2. This CDR3 is built from 17 residues. V lost 4 bases to trimming and J lost 8 bases; unmatched junction nucleotides: 13. Germline V gene lookup returns CDR1 SGDLS and CDR2 YYNGEE.

V usage is TRBV5-4 and J usage is TRBJ1-1, with 9 bases aligning to TRBD1. CDR1 SGHNT and CDR2 YYREEE come from the germline V gene (reference sequence). The CDR3 contains 15 residues. The ends lost 0 bases at V and 5 bases at J; junction bases unmatched: 5. The CDR3 DNA reads TGTGCCAGCAGCTTGGAGACAGGGGGTGTTACTGAAGCTTTCTTT. Its protein product is CASSLETGGVTEAFF.

This rearrangement joins TRBV28 to TRBJ1-3; 8 positions match TRBD1. This CDR3 contains 16 residues. In germline, CDR1 is MDHEN, CDR2 SYDVKM. The V gene end was trimmed by 6 bases and the J gene end by 4 bases; junction bases not matched to a gene: 11. Written as DNA, the CDR3 is TGTGCCAGCAGCTTCCTCAGGGGGCGAAAAGGAAACACCATATATTTT. Translating it yields CASSFLRGRKGNTIYF.

V is TRBV21-1 and J is TRBJ2-5; the DNA was not compared with TRBD2, the D call given in the table. TRBV21-1 is a pseudogene. The CDR3 contains 12 residues. Here the CDR3 reads CAIPRGRETQYF. As DNA, the CDR3 is TGTGCCATCCCCCGGGGGAGGGAGACCCAGTACTTC.

The sample holds one count of this clone. The germline gene is not matched at one end of the junction; a read error may be the cause. Other DNA sequences in the sample encode the same CDR3. The V and J genes are TRBV27 and TRBJ1-4; D might be TRBD1 (5 bases). Per germline, CDR1 MNHEY and CDR2 SMNVEV (reference sequence). The CDR3 is 13 amino acids. This CDR3 is CASRDILNEKLFF. DNA for the CDR3: TGTGCCAGCAGGGACATACTCAATGAAAAACTGTTTTTC.